The 20 T cell receptor beta chains reported below all come from one sample, sequenced in a study of blood T cell repertoires in COVID-19. Assay used: immunoSEQ multiplex PCR; TCRdb lists only in-frame clones, some missing. The sample has about 68,000 clones; roughly 83% are singletons. Sequencing used peripheral blood. Source of these receptors: a man aged 45-65 years with active COVID-19.

The chain combines TRBV7-8 with TRBJ2-2; TRBD1 matches 7 bases. This CDR3 has 16 amino acids. The V gene's germline CDR1 is SGHVS and CDR2 FQNEAQ. After removal of 2 bases from V and 0 bases from J, the junction contained 3 bases not matched to a gene. CDR3 nucleotide sequence: TGTGCCAGCAGCTTAAGGGACAGACCGAACACCGGGGAGCTGTTTTTT. It is translated as CASSLRDRPNTGELFF.

The chain recombines TRBV11-2 with TRBJ2-7; D not certain. The CDR3 runs 12 residues. V lost 5 bases and J lost 6, with 11 bases in between. Germline CDR1 and CDR2: SGHAT and FQNNGV. CDR3 protein: CASSAIVSEQYF. The CDR3 DNA sequence: TGTGCCAGCAGCGCAATAGTCTCCGAGCAGTACTTC. The full variable domain, its missing parts supplied by reference TRBV11-2 and TRBJ2-7, is EAGVAQSPRYKIIEKRQSVAFWCNPISGHATLYWYQQILGQGPKLLIQFQNNGVVDDSQLPKDRFSAERLKGVDSTLKIQPAKLEDSAVYLCASSAIVSEQYFGPGTRLTVT.

This chain uses TRBV4-2 with TRBJ2-1; D possibly corresponds to TRBD1 (5 bases). The length of the CDR3 is 16 residues. Germline V lookup: CDR1 LGHNA, CDR2 YNFKEQ. The V and J ends lost 0 bases and 2 bases respectively, with 11 bases between them. Written as DNA, the CDR3 is TGTGCCAGCAGCCAAGAGAAGGGGTCCGCCTACAATGAGCAGTTCTTC. Translation gives CASSQEKGSAYNEQFF.

The sample holds one count of this clone. The chain employs TRBV2 and TRBJ2-7; 8 nucleotides align to TRBD2. The CDR3 totals 16 residues. Germline trimming cut 2 bases from V and 5 bases from J; bases unmatched to any gene: 11. The germline CDR1 and CDR2 sequences are SNHLY and FYNNEI. The CDR3 coding sequence is TGTGCCAGCAGTGAATGGTTAGCGGGAATTGCGGACGAGCAGTACTTC. Encoded protein: CASSEWLAGIADEQYF.

The sample holds a few counts of this clone. V usage is TRBV19 and J usage is TRBJ2-3; 8 nucleotides match TRBD2. CDR1 is LNHDA and CDR2 is SQIVND in the germline V gene (reference sequence). The V and J ends lost 5 bases and 2 bases, in that order; junction bases with no gene match: 6. The CDR3 covers 15 residues. The CDR3 spells CASSPLAGITDTQYF. The CDR3 DNA reads TGTGCCAGTAGTCCCTTAGCGGGGATCACAGATACGCAGTATTTT.

This chain links TRBV5-1 with TRBJ2-7; 9 nucleotides align to TRBD1. This CDR3 is 14 amino acids long. The germline CDR1 and CDR2 sequences are SGHRS and YFSETQ. The V gene end was trimmed by 7 bases and the J gene end by 2 bases; junction bases not matched to a gene: 7. Written as DNA, the CDR3 is TGCGCCAGCCGCGGGACAGGGACCCCCTACGAGCAGTACTTC. Protein product: CASRGTGTPYEQYF. The full variable domain, its missing parts supplied by reference TRBV5-1 and TRBJ2-7, is KAGVTQTPRYLIKTRGQQVTLSCSPISGHRSVSWYQQTPGQGLQFLFEYFSETQRNKGNFPGRFSGRQFSNSRSEMNVSTLELGDSALYLCASRGTGTPYEQYFGPGTRLTVT.

This chain uses TRBV5-1 with TRBJ2-2; D gene unclear. The CDR3 spans 15 residues. V lost 0 bases and J 0 bases, leaving 6 bases between the germline ends. CDR1 and CDR2 (germline): SGHRS, YFSETQ. CDR3 in amino acids: CASSLAPANTGELFF. In DNA, the CDR3 is TGCGCCAGCAGCTTGGCTCCCGCGAACACCGGGGAGCTGTTTTTT.

The V and J genes are TRBV9 and TRBJ2-3, with D perhaps TRBD2 (6 bases). CDR1 and CDR2 from the germline V gene are SGDLS and YYNGEE. CDR3 length: 15 residues. V shed 0 bases and J shed 3 bases, with 11 bases lying between them. The CDR3 nucleotides read TGTGCCAGCAGCGTAGGGGGTGGGAGGACAGATACGCAGTATTTT. It translates to CASSVGGGRTDTQYF. Supplemented by reference TRBV9 and TRBJ2-3, the full variable domain reads DSGVTQTPKHLITATGQRVTLRCSPRSGDLSVYWYQQSLDQGLQFLIQYYNGEERAKGNILERFSAQQFPDLHSELNLSSLELGDSALYFCASSVGGGRTDTQYFGPGTRLTVL.

The CDR3: CASSSGLYTEAFF. CDR3 nucleotides: TGTGCCAGCAGCTCTGGACTGTACACTGAAGCTTTCTTT. The chain employs TRBV5-8 and TRBJ1-1; D is ambiguous. Germline values: CDR1 SGHTS, CDR2 YDEGEE. This CDR3 has 13 residues. Between the trimmed V and J ends, which lost 3 bases and 3 bases, there was a span of 9 bases.

The chain has TRBV9 and TRBJ1-1; a weak D match, TRBD1 (5 bases). Germline V lookup: CDR1 SGDLS, CDR2 YYNGEE. The V end was cut by 2 bases, the J end by 3 bases, with 14 bases between. The CDR3 length is 15 residues. CDR3 region: CASSVFGWGDTEAFF. In DNA, the CDR3 is TGTGCCAGCAGCGTTTTCGGGTGGGGGGACACTGAAGCTTTCTTT.

This chain connects TRBV5-4 to TRBJ1-4; 7 bases match TRBD1. The CDR3 sequence is 15 residues long. The germline V gene has CDR1 SGHNT and CDR2 YYREEE (reference sequence). The ends lost 2 bases at V and 8 bases at J; junction bases unmatched: 9. The CDR3 spells CASSFMAGGEEKLFF. DNA for the CDR3: TGTGCCAGCAGCTTCATGGCAGGGGGAGAGGAAAAACTGTTTTTT.

The chain uses TRBV7-6 and TRBJ2-2, with TRBD1 identical over 9 bases. The CDR3 contains 16 residues. Losses at the gene ends were 3 bases for V and 8 bases for J; bases not matched to a gene: 10. The germline V gene encodes CDR1 SGHVS and CDR2 FNYEAQ. The chain's CDR3 is CASSLSGTGMLGELFF. The CDR3 nucleotides are TGTGCCAGCAGCTTGTCCGGGACAGGGATGCTGGGGGAGCTGTTTTTT.

This clone was found once. V usage is TRBV12-5 and J usage is TRBJ1-3; D gene unclear. Trimming cost V 1 base and J 8 bases, with 6 bases left between them. Germline assignment: CDR1 LGHNT and CDR2 FRNRAP. The CDR3 runs 12 residues. The CDR3: CASGLGQDTIYF. Written as DNA, the CDR3 is TGTGCTAGTGGTTTGGGCCAGGACACCATATATTTT.

This sequence joins TRBV29-1 and TRBJ1-5; TRBD1 agrees at 9 bases. Trimming took 5 bases from V and 1 from J; bases not matched to a gene: 15. From germline, CDR1 is SQVTM and CDR2 ANQGSEA. The CDR3 has 18 residues. CDR3 loop: CSVPTDRGTDISNQPQHF. In DNA form, the CDR3 reads TGCAGCGTTCCTACCGACAGGGGGACGGATATCAGCAATCAGCCCCAGCATTTT.

This chain uses TRBV10-1 with TRBJ1-6, with TRBD1 identical over 7 bases. Germline V lookup: CDR1 WNHNN, CDR2 SYGVQD (reference sequence). The CDR3 has 16 amino acids. Losses at the gene ends were 3 bases for V and 10 bases for J; bases not matched to a gene: 12. CDR3 sequence (DNA): TGCGCCAGCAGTGAAATCCAGGCCAGGGGGAACTCACCCCTCCACTTT. Translating it yields CASSEIQARGNSPLHF.

The V gene is TRBV3-1 (or the pseudogene TRBV3-2), the J gene TRBJ2-7; possible D gene TRBD1, 5 bases. V shed 3 bases and J shed 7 bases, with 7 bases lying between them. CDR1 is LGHDT, CDR2 YNNKEL, per germline (reference sequence). The length of the CDR3 is 11 residues. The CDR3 region has the DNA TGTGCCAGCAGCCAGGGGCGGGAGCAGTACTTC. Residues: CASSQGREQYF.

The genes are TRBV5-1 and TRBJ1-2; 8 bases align to TRBD1. This CDR3 region has 15 residues. Trimming cost V 0 bases and J 2 bases; bases outside gene matches: 3. CDR1 and CDR2 from the germline V gene are SGHRS and YFSETQ. The CDR3 spells CASSLVAGGNYGYTF. The CDR3 DNA is TGCGCCAGCAGCTTGGTGGCAGGGGGCAACTATGGCTACACCTTC.

V is TRBV2 and J is TRBJ1-6; unclear D gene. The CDR3 is made up of 12 amino acids. V lost 7 bases to trimming and J lost 10 bases, with 11 bases between them. CDR1 and CDR2 (germline): SNHLY, FYNNEI. In DNA form, the CDR3 reads TGTGCCAGCATTCTACCATGGTCACCCCTCCACTTT. It translates to CASILPWSPLHF.

This clone came up a few times. As DNA, the CDR3 is TGCGCCAGCAGCTTGGTTGGCTTCAGGGATTCACCCCTCCACTTT. As protein: CASSLVGFRDSPLHF. The genes are TRBV5-1 and TRBJ1-6; D is perhaps TRBD1 (5 bases). CDR3 length: 15 amino acids. The V end lost 0 bases, the J end lost 8 bases, and 12 bases lay between the germline ends. From germline, CDR1 is SGHRS and CDR2 YFSETQ. Full variable domain (rest looked up from reference TRBV5-1 and TRBJ1-6): KAGVTQTPRYLIKTRGQQVTLSCSPISGHRSVSWYQQTPGQGLQFLFEYFSETQRNKGNFPGRFSGRQFSNSRSEMNVSTLELGDSALYLCASSLVGFRDSPLHFGNGTRLTVT.

This chain links TRBV3-1 (or the pseudogene TRBV3-2) with TRBJ1-3; TRBD1 might be the D (5 bases). CDR1 is LGHDT, CDR2 YNNKEL, per germline (reference sequence). Deletions cut 1 base from V and 4 bases from J, with 14 bases between. CDR3 size: 16 residues. Here the CDR3 DNA reads TGTGCCAGCAGCCAAGCTCGGGGGAAGGTGGGAAACACCATATATTTT. Its protein is CASSQARGKVGNTIYF.